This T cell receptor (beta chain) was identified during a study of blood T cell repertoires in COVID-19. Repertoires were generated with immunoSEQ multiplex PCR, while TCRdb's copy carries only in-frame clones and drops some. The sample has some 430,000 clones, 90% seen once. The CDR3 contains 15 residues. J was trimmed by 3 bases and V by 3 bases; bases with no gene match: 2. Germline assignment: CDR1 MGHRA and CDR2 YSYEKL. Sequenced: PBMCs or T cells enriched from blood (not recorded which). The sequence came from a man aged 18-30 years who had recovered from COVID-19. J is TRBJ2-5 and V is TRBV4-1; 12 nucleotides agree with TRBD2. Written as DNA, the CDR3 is TGCGCCAGCAGCCAGCGGACTAGCGGGGAAGAGACCCAGTACTTC. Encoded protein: CASSQRTSGEETQYF.